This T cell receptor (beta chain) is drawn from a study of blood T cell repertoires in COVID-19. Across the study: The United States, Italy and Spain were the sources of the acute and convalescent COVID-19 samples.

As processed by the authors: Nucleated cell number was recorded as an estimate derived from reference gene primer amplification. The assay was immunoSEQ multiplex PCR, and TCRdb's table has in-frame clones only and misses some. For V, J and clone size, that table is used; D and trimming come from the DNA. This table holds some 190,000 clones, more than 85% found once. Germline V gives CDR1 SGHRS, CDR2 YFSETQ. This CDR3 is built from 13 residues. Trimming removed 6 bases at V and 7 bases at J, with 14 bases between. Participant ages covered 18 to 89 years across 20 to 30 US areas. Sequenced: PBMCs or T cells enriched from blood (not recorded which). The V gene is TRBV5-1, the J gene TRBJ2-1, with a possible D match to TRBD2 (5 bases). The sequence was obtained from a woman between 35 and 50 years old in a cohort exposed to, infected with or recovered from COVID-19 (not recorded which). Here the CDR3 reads CASTFVSGNEQFF. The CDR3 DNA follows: TGCGCCAGCACCTTCGTAAGCGGAAATGAGCAGTTCTTC.